Shown below are 10 T cell receptor beta chains from a single sample sequenced in a study of blood T cell repertoires in COVID-19. Repertoires were generated with immunoSEQ multiplex PCR, while TCRdb's copy carries only in-frame clones and drops some. The sample has under 130,000 clones, around 90% seen once. Specimen: peripheral blood. The origin of the receptors is a woman aged 55-75 years with acute or convalescent COVID-19.

V usage is TRBV7-8 and J usage is TRBJ2-2; TRBD1 matches 7 bases. The germline CDR1 and CDR2 sequences are SGHVS and FQNEAQ. V gave up 4 bases and J gave up 5 bases; unmatched junction bases: 4. The CDR3 runs 14 residues. CDR3 protein: CASSSQGWTGELFF. In nucleotides, the CDR3 is TGTGCCAGCAGCTCACAGGGGTGGACCGGGGAGCTGTTTTTT.

The chain is built from TRBV18 and TRBJ1-2; D unresolved. CDR3 length: 14 residues. The ends were cut back, 2 bases at V and 4 bases at J, with 11 bases in the middle. Looked up from germline, CDR1 is KGHSH and CDR2 is LQKENI. CDR3 sequence: CASSPEDGLYGYTF. The CDR3 DNA reads as TGTGCCAGCTCACCAGAAGACGGACTCTATGGCTACACCTTC. The whole variable domain, remainder taken from reference TRBV18 and TRBJ1-2, is NAGVMQNPRHLVRRRGQEARLRCSPMKGHSHVYWYRQLPEEGLKFMVYLQKENIIDESGMPKERFSAEFPKEGPSILRIQQVVRGDSAAYFCASSPEDGLYGYTFGSGTRLTVV.

The chain employs TRBV24-1 and TRBJ1-2; D possibly corresponds to TRBD1 (5 bases). The CDR3 runs to 15 residues. Germline values: CDR1 KGHDR, CDR2 SFDVKD. V shed 4 bases and J shed 8 bases, with 19 bases lying between them. The CDR3 sequence is CATSEPGVDTQGYTF. The CDR3 DNA is TGTGCCACCAGTGAACCGGGGGTGGACACCCAAGGCTACACCTTC.

V is TRBV5-4 and J is TRBJ2-2, with TRBD1 matching 10 bases. V shed 4 bases and J 4 bases; nucleotides not matched to a gene: 7. The germline V gene encodes CDR1 SGHNT and CDR2 YYREEE (reference sequence). This CDR3 has 16 residues. The CDR3 is CASSRVDRGPTGELFF. CDR3 DNA: TGTGCCAGCAGCCGTGTTGACAGGGGGCCCACCGGGGAGCTGTTTTTT.

V and J are TRBV9 and TRBJ1-5; D is perhaps TRBD1 (5 bases). This CDR3 spans 14 amino acids. V was trimmed by 5 bases and J by 5 bases, leaving 14 bases between them. Per germline, CDR1 SGDLS and CDR2 YYNGEE. Here the CDR3 reads CASSDSGGHQPQHF. CDR3 nucleotide sequence: TGTGCCAGCAGTGACAGTGGAGGGCATCAGCCCCAGCATTTT. The whole variable domain, filled in from reference TRBV9 and TRBJ1-5, reads DSGVTQTPKHLITATGQRVTLRCSPRSGDLSVYWYQQSLDQGLQFLIQYYNGEERAKGNILERFSAQQFPDLHSELNLSSLELGDSALYFCASSDSGGHQPQHFGDGTRLSIL.

This chain's CDR3 is CAWSVGADQPQHF. DNA of the CDR3: TGTGCCTGGAGTGTAGGGGCGGATCAGCCCCAGCATTTT. V gene TRBV30 combines with J gene TRBJ1-5, with a possible D match to TRBD1 (5 bases). The V end was cut by 0 bases, the J end by 5 bases, with 8 bases between. The CDR3 extends over 13 amino acids. The germline CDR1 and CDR2 sequences are GTSNPN and SVGIG (reference sequence). Combining the CDR3 with reference TRBV30 and TRBJ1-5 gives the whole variable domain SQTIHQWPATLVQPVGSPLSLECTVEGTSNPNLYWYRQAAGRGLQLLFYSVGIGQISSEVPQNLSASRPQDRQFILSSKKLLLSDSGFYLCAWSVGADQPQHFGDGTRLSIL.

The chain employs TRBV9 and TRBJ2-1; tentatively, D is TRBD2 (6 bases). Germline V CDR1 and CDR2: SGDLS, YYNGEE. Trimming took off 6 bases at V and 7 bases at J, with 17 bases between the two ends. The CDR3 is 14 amino acids. CDR3 nucleotide sequence: TGTGCCAGCAACTCCCCAGGGAGGACGAATGAGCAGTTCTTC. Residues: CASNSPGRTNEQFF.

The V call is TRBV6-2 or TRBV6-3, the J call TRBJ1-5, with D perhaps TRBD1 (5 bases). The V end was cut by 0 bases, the J end by 1 base, with 16 bases between. The V gene's germline CDR1 is MNHEY and CDR2 SVGEGT. CDR3 length equals 18 residues. CDR3 loop: CASSYSEGRILSNQPQHF. In DNA form, the CDR3 reads TGTGCCAGCAGTTACTCGGAGGGGCGCATCTTGAGCAATCAGCCCCAGCATTTT.

The genes are TRBV10-3 and TRBJ1-5, with D unclear. V was pared by 11 bases and J by 10 bases, with 27 bases between. Germline V gene data show CDR1 as ENHRY and CDR2 as SYGVKD. The CDR3 totals 15 residues. CDR3 sequence: CAAAGSDGVKEPQHF. DNA of the CDR3: TGTGCCGCCGCTGGGAGTGACGGAGTTAAGGAACCCCAGCATTTT.

The V call is TRBV30, the J call TRBJ2-1, with D possibly TRBD2 on 5 matching bases. V lost 2 bases and J 10 bases, leaving 12 bases between the germline ends. The CDR3 totals 12 residues. Germline CDR1 GTSNPN, CDR2 SVGIG (reference sequence). The DNA for the CDR3 is TGTGCCTGGAGTCCCCCGAAGCGGGAGCAGTTCTTC. This translates into CAWSPPKREQFF.